These 21 T cell receptor beta chains were all obtained from the same sample, sequenced in a study of response to subunit inactivated influenza vaccine. TCRdb itself ran the RT-PCR reads through MiXCR, one entry per CDR3 protein. The sample comprises 600,000 to 850,000 distinct CDR3 sequences, 12% to 15% of which are singletons, and about 7.6% rests with the top ten. Sample: PBMCs from blood, taken around two weeks before vaccination. The receptor set was obtained from a man aged 45-65 years who received an inactivated influenza vaccine.

The chain carries TRBV12-3 or TRBV12-4 and TRBJ2-3; TRBD1 matches at 9 bases. The CDR3 is 16 residues long. V dropped 2 bases and J dropped 5; count of bases not matched to a gene: 8. The CDR3 bases are TGTGCCAGCAGTTTATGCGGGACAGGGTCGGGAGATACGCAGTATTTT. Its translation is CASSLCGTGSGDTQYF.

This clonotype was detected only once. This sequence joins TRBV30 and TRBJ1-4; no reliable D call. The CDR3 spans 13 residues. Trimming cost V 1 base and J 8 bases, with 11 bases left between them. The germline CDR1 and CDR2 sequences are GTSNPN and SVGIG (reference sequence). CDR3: CAWSGQYQEKLFF. The CDR3 nucleotides read TGTGCCTGGAGTGGGCAGTACCAGGAAAAACTGTTTTTT.

The J gene is TRBJ1-2, the V gene TRBV5-6, with a tentative D call TRBD1 (6 bases). Germline V gene lookup returns CDR1 SGHDT and CDR2 YYEEEE. The CDR3 is 15 amino acids. Trimming cost V 2 bases and J 5 bases, with 16 bases left between them. CDR3 sequence: CASSFRQGKGYGYTF. The CDR3 DNA sequence: TGTGCCAGCAGCTTCCGTCAGGGGAAAGGGTATGGCTACACCTTC.

This clonotype turned up a few times. V usage is TRBV29-1 and J usage is TRBJ2-7; TRBD1 might be the D (5 bases). The CDR3 has 11 amino acids. V shed 6 bases and J shed 4 bases, with 10 bases lying between them. The germline V gene encodes CDR1 SQVTM and CDR2 ANQGSEA. Written as DNA, the CDR3 is TGCAGCGTCATACAGGATTACGAGCAGTACTTC. Amino acids: CSVIQDYEQYF.

A word on this clonotype: A junction boundary mismatches the germline segment, possibly from a read error. This chain connects TRBV12-3 or TRBV12-4 to TRBJ2-7, with D maybe TRBD1 (6 bases). This CDR3 spans 12 amino acids. The CDR3 is CASGQGNSEQYF. The CDR3 DNA sequence: TGCGCTTCGGGGCAGGGGAACAGTGAGCAGTACTTC.

This clonotype was detected once. This chain links TRBV6-1 with TRBJ2-4, with 9 bases lining up with TRBD1. The CDR3 runs 14 residues. Trimming cost V 8 bases and J 9 bases; bases outside gene matches: 11. Germline V lookup: CDR1 MNHNS, CDR2 SASEGT. This chain's CDR3 is CASDQGQGQTIQYF. The CDR3 DNA sequence: TGTGCCAGCGATCAGGGACAGGGTCAGACCATTCAGTACTTC.

This clonotype has only a few counts. J is TRBJ1-1 and V is TRBV7-6; no reliable D call. Trimming took 5 bases from V and 4 from J, leaving 8 bases between them. CDR3 length equals 12 residues. Germline CDR1 reads SGHVS; CDR2 reads FNYEAQ. The CDR3 nucleotides read TGTGCCAGCAGCCGGACGGGCACTGAAGCTTTCTTT. Translation: CASSRTGTEAFF.

This rearrangement joins TRBV7-2 to TRBJ2-2; no firm D call. CDR3 length: 15 amino acids. V was pared by 1 base and J by 4 bases, with 10 bases between. Per the germline V gene, CDR1 is SGHTA and CDR2 is FQGNSA. In DNA form, the CDR3 reads TGTGCCAGCAGCTTAGGGATTCTCGGCACCGGGGAGCTGTTTTTT. Protein: CASSLGILGTGELFF.

The chain links TRBV10-3 to TRBJ1-1, with 10 positions matching TRBD1. Trimming cost V 0 bases and J 4 bases; bases outside gene matches: 8. The CDR3 spans 17 residues. Germline V gives CDR1 ENHRY, CDR2 SYGVKD. The CDR3 region has the DNA TGTGCCATCAGTGAGTCGACGGGACAGGGGATCTCCACTGAAGCTTTCTTT. It encodes CAISESTGQGISTEAFF.

This clonotype was seen more than once but under ten times. V and J are TRBV10-3 and TRBJ2-7, with D perhaps being TRBD1 or TRBD2 (5 bases each). Looked up from germline, CDR1 is ENHRY and CDR2 is SYGVKD. The CDR3 sequence is 15 residues long. V lost 2 bases and J lost 4, with 15 bases in between. The CDR3 bases are TGTGCCATCAGTGAGAGTCCCGGGACCCCATACGAGCAGTACTTC. Translating gives CAISESPGTPYEQYF.

CDR3 DNA sequence: TGTGCCAGCAGTTACTCACGGGGGCTAGACGAGCAGTACTTC. Protein: CASSYSRGLDEQYF. This chain connects TRBV6-5 to TRBJ2-7; D is possibly TRBD1 or TRBD2 (6 bases each). This CDR3 is 14 amino acids long. The germline V gene has CDR1 MNHEY and CDR2 SVGAGI. The germline V and J ends were trimmed by 0 bases and 5 bases, with 11 bases remaining between them.

This clonotype showed up just a few times. The rearrangement joins TRBV6-2 or TRBV6-3 to TRBJ1-5; possibly TRBD1 for D (6 bases). The CDR3 consists of 17 residues. Germline V gene data show CDR1 as MNHEY and CDR2 as SVGEGT. The V end lost 4 bases, the J end lost 0 bases, and 16 bases lay between the germline ends. The CDR3 coding sequence is TGTGCCAGCAGTTCCAGAATAGGACAGATTAGCAATCAGCCCCAGCATTTT. Its protein product is CASSSRIGQISNQPQHF.

This clonotype came up once. J is TRBJ2-5 and V is TRBV14; D uncertain. The V and J ends lost 3 bases and 0 bases respectively, with 2 bases between them. The germline CDR1 and CDR2 sequences are SGHDN and FVKESK. The CDR3 is 12 residues long. This CDR3 is CASSQHQETQYF. Written as DNA, the CDR3 is TGTGCCAGCAGCCAGCACCAAGAGACCCAGTACTTC.

This chain uses TRBV9 with TRBJ2-3; D remains ambiguous. Trimming cost V 2 bases and J 0 bases, with 10 bases left between them. The CDR3 sequence is 15 residues long. CDR1 SGDLS and CDR2 YYNGEE come from the germline V gene. CDR3 bases: TGTGCCAGCAGCGTTGACACCCCAAGCACAGATACGCAGTATTTT. It is translated as CASSVDTPSTDTQYF.

The DNA of the CDR3 is TGTGCCATCAGCGGTGACAGGGTTCCCTATAATTCACCCCTCCACTTT. Protein: CAISGDRVPYNSPLHF. V and J are TRBV10-3 and TRBJ1-6, with 7 bases identical to TRBD1. The CDR3 spans 16 residues. Germline CDR1 and CDR2: ENHRY and SYGVKD. The J segment lost 2 bases and the V segment lost 6 bases, leaving 7 bases of the junction unmatched.

This chain links TRBV29-1 with TRBJ2-7; 9 bases line up with TRBD2. The CDR3 sequence is 14 residues long. J gave up 0 bases and V 4 bases, and 4 bases lay outside the gene matches. Germline CDR1 SQVTM, CDR2 ANQGSEA. CDR3 sequence reads: CSVGLAELSYEQYF. Written as DNA, the CDR3 is TGCAGCGTTGGACTAGCGGAGCTCTCCTACGAGCAGTACTTC.

This clonotype was seen more than once but under ten times. The chain uses TRBV5-1 and TRBJ2-5; TRBD2 agrees at 12 bases. CDR1 SGHRS and CDR2 YFSETQ come from the germline V gene. J gave up 5 bases and V 3 bases, and 8 bases lay outside the gene matches. The CDR3 is made up of 16 amino acids. The CDR3 DNA is TGCGCCAGCAGCTCCGGACTAGCGGGGCCAAAGGAGACCCAGTACTTC. Amino acid sequence: CASSSGLAGPKETQYF.

This clonotype was seen many times. The chain has TRBV5-1 and TRBJ1-1; a weak D match, TRBD1 (6 bases). With 0 bases removed from V and 6 bases from J, the gap between germline ends came to 9 bases. Germline-derived CDR1 and CDR2 are SGHRS and YFSETQ. The CDR3 has 13 residues. The CDR3 nucleotides read TGCGCCAGCAGCTTGGCCAGGGGTTCTGAAGCTTTCTTT. Protein sequence: CASSLARGSEAFF.

This clonotype was counted between two and nine times. V and J are TRBV19 and TRBJ2-7; 10 bases fit TRBD1. Germline CDR1 reads LNHDA; CDR2 reads SQIVND (reference sequence). The CDR3 is made up of 16 amino acids. V dropped 5 bases and J dropped 3; count of bases not matched to a gene: 10. CDR3 sequence reads: CASSRQGAGDIYEQYF. DNA for the CDR3: TGTGCCAGTAGTCGACAGGGGGCGGGGGACATCTACGAGCAGTACTTC.

In its sample, this clonotype was seen a few times. The V gene is TRBV18, the J gene TRBJ2-7; D unresolved. The CDR3 is made up of 14 amino acids. Germline CDR1 and CDR2: KGHSH and LQKENI. The V gene lost 2 bases and the J gene lost 2 bases, with 10 bases spanning the gap. The CDR3 spells CASSPTAPTYEQYF. The DNA for the CDR3 is TGTGCCAGCTCACCAACAGCACCTACCTACGAGCAGTACTTC.

This clonotype has at least ten counts. V is TRBV7-2 and J is TRBJ1-1; no clear D gene. Germline CDR1 and CDR2: SGHTA and FQGNSA. The CDR3 covers 13 residues. The V gene lost 5 bases and the J gene lost 1 base, with 8 bases spanning the gap. This CDR3 reads CASSHPPNTEAFF. CDR3 in DNA: TGTGCCAGCAGCCACCCCCCGAACACTGAAGCTTTCTTT.